A selection of T cell receptor beta chains follows, all from one sample in a study of T-cell reconstitution after alpha-beta-depleted transplantation in children. From the PCR reads, TCRdb called clonotypes with MiXCR, one entry per CDR3 protein. The table lists around 300,000 distinct CDR3 sequences, over 9.5% of them singletons. This specimen consisted of PBMCs, obtained before TCRalphabeta/CD19-depleted stem cell transplant. The origin of the receptors is a boy under two years old with acute myeloid leukemia, due to receive a stem cell transplant. Each CDR3 is given with its conserved first and last residue. D genes are given only for firm matches. Not all rows give a size; the values are once, few, many and, for expanded clones, a class.

abundance: many
j_gene: TRBJ2-3
d_gene: -
v_gene: TRBV27
CDR3nt: TGTGCCAGCAGTTCCCGGACCGACACAGATACGCAGTATTTT
CDR3aa: CASSSRTDTDTQYF

abundance: many
j_gene: TRBJ2-1
d_gene: TRBD1
v_gene: TRBV5-1
CDR3nt: TGCGCCAGCAGCTTGAGCCGGACAGGGGGCAATGAGCAGTTCTTC
CDR3aa: CASSLSRTGGNEQFF

abundance: few
j_gene: TRBJ2-7
d_gene: TRBD1
v_gene: TRBV7-3
CDR3nt: TGTGCCAGCAGCTTTCGCGGCAGGGGGTTTAACGAGCAGTACTTC
CDR3aa: CASSFRGRGFNEQYF

abundance: many
j_gene: TRBJ1-2
d_gene: -
v_gene: TRBV29-1
CDR3nt: TGCAGCGTTGAAGTCCCCGGGCCAAGGTATGGCTACACCTTC
CDR3aa: CSVEVPGPRYGYTF

abundance: few
j_gene: TRBJ2-5
d_gene: -
v_gene: TRBV20-1
CDR3nt: TGCAGTGCTCAGAACAGTCCGGGGGCCCAGTACTTC
CDR3aa: CSAQNSPGAQYF

abundance: -
j_gene: TRBJ2-7
d_gene: -
v_gene: TRBV7-8
CDR3nt: TGTGCCAGCAGCTTAGTTAAGGCTAGTCGGTACGAGCAGTACTTC
CDR3aa: CASSLVKASRYEQYF

abundance: many
j_gene: TRBJ1-4
d_gene: TRBD1
v_gene: TRBV18
CDR3nt: TGTGCCAGCTCACCAAACAGGGGTGAAGAAAAACTGTTTTTT
CDR3aa: CASSPNRGEEKLFF

abundance: -
j_gene: TRBJ2-5
d_gene: -
v_gene: TRBV20-1
CDR3nt: TGCAGTGCCAGACTGGTTCAAGAGACCCAGTACTTC
CDR3aa: CSARLVQETQYF

abundance: many
j_gene: TRBJ2-5
d_gene: -
v_gene: TRBV7-3
CDR3nt: TGTGCCAGCCGTCCGACGGGCTGGTTCCAAGAGACCCAGTACTTC
CDR3aa: CASRPTGWFQETQYF

abundance: -
j_gene: TRBJ2-1
d_gene: TRBD1
v_gene: TRBV24-1
CDR3nt: TGTGCCACCAGTGACAAGTCGACAGGGCAGAGGTACAATGAGCAGTTCTTC
CDR3aa: CATSDKSTGQRYNEQFF

abundance: many
j_gene: TRBJ1-2
d_gene: -
v_gene: TRBV20-1
CDR3nt: TGCAGTGGGACCCAGGGGACTAACTATGGCTACACCTTC
CDR3aa: CSGTQGTNYGYTF

abundance: many
j_gene: TRBJ2-1
d_gene: -
v_gene: TRBV12-3/TRBV12-4
CDR3nt: TGTGCCAGCACCAAAAATGGGGGTTCCTACAATGAGCAGTTCTTC
CDR3aa: CASTKNGGSYNEQFF

abundance: many
j_gene: TRBJ2-6
d_gene: -
v_gene: TRBV28
CDR3nt: TGTGCCAGCATGTACTCTGGGGCCAACGTCCTGACTTTC
CDR3aa: CASMYSGANVLTF

abundance: many
j_gene: TRBJ2-5
d_gene: -
v_gene: TRBV28
CDR3nt: TGTGCCAGCAGTTTCCCGACCGCCCAAGAGACCCAGTACTTC
CDR3aa: CASSFPTAQETQYF

abundance: many
j_gene: TRBJ2-1
d_gene: TRBD1
v_gene: TRBV12-3/TRBV12-4
CDR3nt: TGTGCCAGCAGTCCCACCGGACCCCAGGGGGAGCCGTTCTTC
CDR3aa: CASSPTGPQGEPFF

abundance: few
j_gene: TRBJ2-7
d_gene: -
v_gene: TRBV7-2
CDR3nt: TGTGCCAGCAGCTTAGCGAGTACGGGAGTATTCTACGAGCAGTACTTC
CDR3aa: CASSLASTGVFYEQYF

abundance: many
j_gene: TRBJ1-5
d_gene: -
v_gene: TRBV6-7
CDR3nt: TGTGCCAGCAGTTCGGCGTATCAGCCCCAGCATTTT
CDR3aa: CASSSAYQPQHF

abundance: -
j_gene: TRBJ2-1
d_gene: TRBD1
v_gene: TRBV24-1
CDR3nt: TGTGCCACCAGTGATTCCGGGACAGGATACAATGAGCAGTTCTTC
CDR3aa: CATSDSGTGYNEQFF

abundance: many
j_gene: TRBJ2-3
d_gene: -
v_gene: TRBV27
CDR3nt: TGTGCCAGCAGTTTACGGGGGCCGAGCGTTGGCACAGATACGCAGTATTTT
CDR3aa: CASSLRGPSVGTDTQYF

abundance: -
j_gene: TRBJ2-7
d_gene: -
v_gene: TRBV15
CDR3nt: TGTGCCACCAGCAGTGACCCTACAGGGATAGGCGAGCAGTACTTC
CDR3aa: CATSSDPTGIGEQYF

abundance: many
j_gene: TRBJ2-7
d_gene: TRBD1
v_gene: TRBV5-1
CDR3nt: TGCGCCAGCAGCTCGGGACAGGGGCCGACCGAGCAGTACTTC
CDR3aa: CASSSGQGPTEQYF

abundance: many
j_gene: TRBJ2-3
d_gene: TRBD2
v_gene: TRBV4-3
CDR3nt: TGCGCCAGCAGCCATAGCGGGAGGGCCACAGATACGCAGTATTTT
CDR3aa: CASSHSGRATDTQYF

abundance: many
j_gene: TRBJ2-1
d_gene: TRBD2
v_gene: TRBV4-2
CDR3nt: TGTGCCAGCAGCCCACAGGAAGGCGGGAGGGCCGAGATTGCCTACAATGAGCAGTTCTTC
CDR3aa: CASSPQEGGRAEIAYNEQFF

abundance: -
j_gene: TRBJ2-1
d_gene: -
v_gene: TRBV19
CDR3nt: TGTGCCAGTAGTACCGGGACAATTAATGAGCAGTTCTTC
CDR3aa: CASSTGTINEQFF

abundance: -
j_gene: TRBJ2-7
d_gene: -
v_gene: TRBV4-2
CDR3nt: TGTGCCAGCAGCCCGACGCCCTTTGGGGGGAAATTCTCCTACGAGCAGTACTTC
CDR3aa: CASSPTPFGGKFSYEQYF

abundance: many
j_gene: TRBJ1-2
d_gene: -
v_gene: TRBV25-1
CDR3nt: TGTGCCAGCAGTGCGGGACTCCCTCCCTATGGCTACACCTTC
CDR3aa: CASSAGLPPYGYTF

abundance: many
j_gene: TRBJ1-5
d_gene: -
v_gene: TRBV5-1
CDR3nt: TGCGCCAGCAGCCCTGGGGGTTGGGGTAGCAATCAGCCCCAGCATTTT
CDR3aa: CASSPGGWGSNQPQHF